The clone carrying this T cell receptor beta chain was seen many times. Time point denoted: patch test 1, 2 weeks after DPC sensitization. Sample treatment: therapeutic diphenylcyclopropenone sensitization with weekly scalp DPC. The data were taken from a study of human T cells and chemical hapten exposure. The CDR3 is 13 amino acids. Trimming removed 0 bases from V and 2 bases from J, with 4 bases in between. Germline loops: CDR1 MNHEY, CDR2 SVGAGI. One entry per CDR3 protein results from TCRdb running MiXCR on the RACE reads. This sample has 370,000 or so distinct CDR3 sequences, with nearly 5% found just once.

The TCR comes from a woman between 50 and 59 years old with alopecia areata. Some clones in this sample may be carry-over from other donors' samples. The sequenced sample was whole blood, obtained in connection with sensitization to the hapten diphenylcyclopropenone (DPC). The chain carries TRBV6-5 and TRBJ1-2; D gene unclear. The CDR3 DNA is TGTGCCAGCAGTTACTCCAAAAACTATGGCTACACCTTC. It specifies CASSYSKNYGYTF.